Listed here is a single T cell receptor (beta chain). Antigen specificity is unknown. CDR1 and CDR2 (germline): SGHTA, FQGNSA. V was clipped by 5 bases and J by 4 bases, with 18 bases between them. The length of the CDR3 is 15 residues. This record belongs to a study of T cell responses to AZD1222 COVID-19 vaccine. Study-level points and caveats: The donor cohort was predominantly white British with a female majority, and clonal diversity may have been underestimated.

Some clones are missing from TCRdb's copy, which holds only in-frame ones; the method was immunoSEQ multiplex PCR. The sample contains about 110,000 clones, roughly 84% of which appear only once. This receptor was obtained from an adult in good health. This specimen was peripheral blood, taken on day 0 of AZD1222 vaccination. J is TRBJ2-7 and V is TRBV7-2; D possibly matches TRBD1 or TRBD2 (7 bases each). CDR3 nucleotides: TGTGCCAGCAGCCCGGAAGGGAGGGGGCCATACGAGCAGTACTTC. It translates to CASSPEGRGPYEQYF.